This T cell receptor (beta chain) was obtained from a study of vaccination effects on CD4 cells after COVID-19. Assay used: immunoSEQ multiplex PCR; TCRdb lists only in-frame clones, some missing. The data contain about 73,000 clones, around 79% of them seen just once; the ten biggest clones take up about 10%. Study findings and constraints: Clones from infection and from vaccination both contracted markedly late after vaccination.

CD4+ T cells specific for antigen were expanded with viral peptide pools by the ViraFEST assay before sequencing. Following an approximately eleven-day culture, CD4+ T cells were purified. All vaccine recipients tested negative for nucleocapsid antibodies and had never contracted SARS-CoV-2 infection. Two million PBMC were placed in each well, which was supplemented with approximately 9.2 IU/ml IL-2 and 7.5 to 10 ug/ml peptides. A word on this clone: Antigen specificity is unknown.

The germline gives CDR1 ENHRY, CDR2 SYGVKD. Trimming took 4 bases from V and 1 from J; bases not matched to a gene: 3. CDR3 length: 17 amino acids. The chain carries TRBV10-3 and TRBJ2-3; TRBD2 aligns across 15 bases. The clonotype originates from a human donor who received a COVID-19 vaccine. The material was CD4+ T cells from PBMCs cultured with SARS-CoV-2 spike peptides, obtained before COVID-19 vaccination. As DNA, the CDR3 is TGTGCCATCAGTGGGGGACTAGCGGGGGGAGGCACAGATACGCAGTATTTT. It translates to CAISGGLAGGGTDTQYF.